The next 9 T cell receptor beta chains were all read from a single sample in a study of blood T cells in healthy people across ages. Next came a second PCR, run for about 6 to 12 cycles, which used a sample-barcoded 5' primer along with a J-beta primer mix. Each CDR3 protein gets one entry after TCRdb re-called the 5' RACE reads with MiXCR. The data hold 780,000 or so distinct CDR3 sequences, with roughly 50% observed a single time. The sequencing input was blood. The receptors were gathered from a man older than 75 in good health.

The chain couples TRBV5-5 to TRBJ2-2; possible D gene TRBD1, 5 bases. Germline CDR1 and CDR2: SGHKS and YYEKEE (reference sequence). The CDR3 has 17 residues. The V end was cut by 6 bases, the J end by 2 bases, with 20 bases between. In DNA form, the CDR3 reads TGTGCCAGCAAGGCAGGGAATGAAAATCGAAACACCGGGGAGCTGTTTTTT. This translates into CASKAGNENRNTGELFF. The full variable domain, rest sourced from reference TRBV5-5 and TRBJ2-2, is DAGVTQSPTHLIKTRGQQVTLRCSPISGHKSVSWYQQVLGQGPQFIFQYYEKEERGRGNFPDRFSARQFPNYSSELNVNALLLGDSALYLCASKAGNENRNTGELFFGEGSRLTVL.

The gene calls are TRBV6-6 and TRBJ2-3, with 7 nucleotides matching TRBD2. V trimming: 2 bases; J trimming: 5 bases; junction bases outside the gene matches: 10. The CDR3 contains 16 residues. In germline, CDR1 is MNHNY, CDR2 SVGAGI (reference sequence). The CDR3 nucleotides read TGTGCCAGCAGTTACAGTGTGGGAGGGGAAAGAGATACGCAGTATTTT. This codes for CASSYSVGGERDTQYF.

The chain has TRBV12-3 or TRBV12-4 and TRBJ2-3; 7 positions match TRBD2. V dropped 6 bases and J dropped 5; count of bases not matched to a gene: 2. The CDR3 totals 12 residues. The CDR3 loop reads CASRGTKDTQYF. The CDR3 nucleotides are TGTGCCAGCAGGGGGACTAAAGATACGCAGTATTTT.

This clonotype was found many times. The V call is TRBV14, the J call TRBJ2-3, with D unclear. The germline gives CDR1 SGHDN, CDR2 FVKESK. This CDR3 is 14 amino acids long. Deletions cut 3 bases from V and 14 bases from J, with 21 bases between. The DNA of the CDR3 is TGTGCCAGCAGCCAGGTCCACAACCACAGATACGCGTATTTT. Amino acid sequence: CASSQVHNHRYAYF.

The table lists this clonotype with a few counts. The chain joins TRBV14 to TRBJ2-5, with D maybe TRBD2 (6 bases). V shed 1 base and J shed 4 bases, with 19 bases lying between them. The CDR3 covers 17 residues. Germline assignment: CDR1 SGHDN and CDR2 FVKESK. For the CDR3, the DNA is TGTGCCAGCAGCCAAGGTCGGGAGTCCCTCGGGCGAGAGACCCAGTACTTC. Translation gives CASSQGRESLGRETQYF. Variable domain in full (rest from reference TRBV14 and TRBJ2-5): EAGVTQFPSHSVIEKGQTVTLRCDPISGHDNLYWYRRVMGKEIKFLLHFVKESKQDESGMPNNRFLAERTGGTYSTLKVQPAELEDSGVYFCASSQGRESLGRETQYFGPGTRLLVL.

Worth noting for this clonotype: One junction end disagrees with the germline gene, perhaps due to a read error. The rearrangement links TRBV7-2 to TRBJ2-3, with D unresolved. The CDR3 sequence is 12 residues long. Germline-derived CDR1 and CDR2 are SGHTA and FQGNSA. The CDR3 sequence is CASSYLQDAQYF. The CDR3 coding sequence is TGTGCCAGCAGCTATTTACAAGATGCGCAGTATTTT.

This clonotype was detected a few times. The chain carries TRBV29-1 and TRBJ2-1, with 8 bases fitting TRBD2. CDR3 length equals 16 residues. Germline-derived CDR1 and CDR2 are SQVTM and ANQGSEA. V was clipped by 7 bases and J by 5 bases; unmatched bases: 16. The CDR3 sequence is CSDRVAGGLGHNEQFF. Here the CDR3 DNA reads TGCAGCGACAGAGTCGCGGGAGGCCTGGGCCACAATGAGCAGTTCTTC.

In its sample, this clonotype was seen a few times. The chain is built from TRBV12-3 or TRBV12-4 and TRBJ1-2, with D possibly TRBD1 on 6 matching bases. CDR3 length: 14 residues. V lost 4 bases and J 2 bases, leaving 11 bases between the germline ends. The DNA of the CDR3 is TGTGCCAGCAGTTGGACAGTGACAAACTATGGCTACACCTTC. This encodes CASSWTVTNYGYTF.

The chain joins TRBV14 to TRBJ2-7, with 11 bases identical to TRBD2. This CDR3 comprises 16 residues. The V gene's germline CDR1 is SGHDN and CDR2 FVKESK. The V and J ends lost 4 bases and 7 bases, in that order; junction bases with no gene match: 12. The CDR3 DNA is TGTGCCAGCAGCCCGAGAACAACTAGCGGGGGTAGGGAGCAGTACTTC. As protein: CASSPRTTSGGREQYF.